This T cell receptor beta chain is from a study of cytomegalovirus exposure and HLA in healthy donors. Findings and limits, study-wide: The Asian-associated ancestry cluster reportedly had fewer N-insertions than the roughly 670-donor mean in a later analysis.

Worth noting for this clone: The antigen is unknown. An end of the junction differs from the germline gene, which may be a read error.

Primers: 60 Vbeta forward and 13 Jbeta reverse. Here immunoSEQ multiplex PCR was the method, and the copy in TCRdb shows in-frame clones only, minus some. The sample shows 80,000 to 100,000 clones, approximately 71% of them seen only once. Germline-derived CDR1 and CDR2 are SGDLS and YYNGEE. CDR3 length equals 14 residues. This sequence originates from a woman aged 18-29 years in good health and CMV-seropositive. What was sequenced was PBMCs. The chain joins TRBV9 to TRBJ2-1; 9 bases match TRBD2. The CDR3 bases are TGTGGCAGCAGCGTACTAGCGGGCTACAATGAGCAGTTCTTC. It codes for CGSSVLAGYNEQFF.